This T cell receptor beta chain comes out of a study of T cells after yellow fever vaccination. Each CDR3 protein gets one entry after TCRdb re-called the 5' RACE reads with MiXCR. The repertoire includes a few hundred thousand distinct CDR3 sequences, about 17% of them detected once, and about 18% sits in the top ten. With respect to this clonotype: Its antigen is unknown.

The V end lost 3 bases, the J end lost 0 bases, and 11 bases lay between the germline ends. Germline V CDR1 and CDR2: SGHVS, FNYEAQ. The CDR3 consists of 15 residues. Findings and limits, study-wide: Abundant clonotypes (contaminants from the bulk population) could be present in FACS-sorted repertoires.

The source material was PBMCs, sampled before the yellow fever booster vaccination. V gene TRBV7-6 combines with J gene TRBJ2-5; the D gene is possibly TRBD1 (5 bases). This TCR was recovered from a man in his late teens or twenties who received the YFV17D yellow fever vaccine. The CDR3 DNA sequence: TGTGCCAGCAGCTTTAGGGGCCAGTACCAAGAGACCCAGTACTTC. Protein: CASSFRGQYQETQYF. Together with reference TRBV7-6 and TRBJ2-5, the CDR3 gives the full variable domain: GAGVSQSPRYKVTKRGQDVALRCDPISGHVSLYWYRQALGQGPEFLTYFNYEAQQDKSGLPNDRFSAERPEGSISTLTIQRTEQRDSAMYRCASSFRGQYQETQYFGPGTRLLVL.